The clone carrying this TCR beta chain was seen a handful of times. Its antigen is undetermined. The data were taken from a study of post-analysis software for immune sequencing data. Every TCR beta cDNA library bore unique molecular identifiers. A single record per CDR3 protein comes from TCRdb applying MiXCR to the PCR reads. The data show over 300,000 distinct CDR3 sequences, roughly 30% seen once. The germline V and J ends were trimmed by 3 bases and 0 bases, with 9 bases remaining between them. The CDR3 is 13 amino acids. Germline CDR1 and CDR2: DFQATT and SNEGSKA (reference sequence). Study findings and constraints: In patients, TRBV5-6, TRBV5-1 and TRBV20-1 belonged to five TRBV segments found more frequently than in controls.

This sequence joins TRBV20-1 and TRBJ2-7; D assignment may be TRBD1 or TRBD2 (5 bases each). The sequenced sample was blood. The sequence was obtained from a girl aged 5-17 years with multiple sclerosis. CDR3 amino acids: CSARGRRSYEQYF. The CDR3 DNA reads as TGCAGTGCTAGGGGACGTCGCTCCTACGAGCAGTACTTC.